These T cell receptor beta chains were read from a single sample in a study of cytomegalovirus exposure and HLA in healthy donors. Sequencing used immunoSEQ multiplex PCR; TCRdb keeps in-frame clones, though not all of them. The repertoire has approximately 160,000 clones, 75% to 85% of them found once; the top ten carry 7% to 9%. Sequencing was carried out using PBMCs. These receptors all stem from a male donor in good health and CMV-seropositive. The CDR3 runs from the conserved cysteine through the conserved F or W. Each record gives: D gene, V gene, clone size, J gene, CDR3 protein, CDR3 DNA. The D gene is left open where the match is weak. Part of the rows lack a size; the others show once, few, many or a class for expanded clones.

>TRBD2|TRBV7-9|NA|TRBJ2-5
CASSFVQRGGQETQYF
TGTGCCAGCAGCTTCGTCCAGCGGGGGGGCCAAGAGACCCAGTACTTC
>TRBD1|TRBV10-1|NA|TRBJ2-1
CASSDWGTGINEQFF
TGCGCCAGCAGCGACTGGGGGACAGGGATCAATGAGCAGTTCTTC
>TRBD2|TRBV5-1|NA|TRBJ2-3
CASSPRLAGAGDTQYF
TGCGCCAGCAGCCCTCGACTAGCGGGGGCGGGGGATACGCAGTATTTT
>NA|TRBV6-6|NA|TRBJ1-3
CASRRDSGNTIYF
TGTGCCAGCCGCAGGGACTCTGGAAACACCATATATTTT
>TRBD1|TRBV6-4|NA|TRBJ1-1
CAGTTGGAFF
TGTGCCGGCACTACAGGGGGGGCTTTCTTT
>TRBD1|TRBV27|NA|TRBJ1-2
CASSPQGYVGYTF
TGTGCCAGCAGTCCACAGGGGTATGTGGGCTACACCTTC
>NA|TRBV19|NA|TRBJ2-2
CASKWRNGELFF
TGTGCCAGTAAGTGGCGGAACGGGGAGCTGTTTTTT
>TRBD2|TRBV4-1|NA|TRBJ2-1
CASSQRLAGDNEQFF
TGCGCCAGCAGCCAAAGACTAGCGGGGGATAATGAGCAGTTCTTC
>NA|TRBV7-7|NA|TRBJ2-3
CASSLAEADTQYF
TGTGCTAGCAGCTTAGCGGAGGCAGATACGCAGTATTTT
>TRBD1|TRBV7-8|NA|TRBJ2-7
CASSLGGQGSSYEQYF
TGTGCCAGCAGCTTAGGGGGACAGGGCAGCTCCTACGAGCAGTACTTC
>TRBD1|TRBV6-6|NA|TRBJ2-2
CASSNRGNTGELFF
TGTGCCAGCAGCAACAGGGGCAACACCGGGGAGCTGTTTTTT
>TRBD1|TRBV5-1|few|TRBJ1-1
CASTRTGWGTEAFF
TGCGCCAGCACCCGGACAGGGTGGGGCACTGAAGCTTTCTTT
>NA|TRBV19|NA|TRBJ2-6
CASSIVSSGANVLTF
TGTGCCAGTAGTATAGTCTCCTCTGGGGCCAACGTCCTGACTTTC
>NA|TRBV12-5|NA|TRBJ1-2
CASGLAAIEGYGYTF
TGTGCTAGTGGTTTGGCGGCTATAGAGGGCTATGGCTACACCTTC
>TRBD1|TRBV5-4|NA|TRBJ2-7
CASSFGTGRYEQYF
TGTGCCAGCAGCTTTGGGACAGGGCGGTACGAGCAGTACTTC
>NA|TRBV14|NA|TRBJ1-2
CASSKRGSGYTF
TGTGCCAGCAGCAAACGGGGGTCGGGCTACACCTTC
>NA|TRBV11-1|NA|TRBJ1-1
CASSLKLAGTEAFF
TGTGCCAGCAGCTTAAAACTGGCGGGCACTGAAGCTTTCTTT
>NA|TRBV7-2|few|TRBJ2-2
CASSLGVSDPTGELFF
TGTGCCAGCAGCTTAGGGGTTAGCGATCCCACCGGGGAGCTGTTTTTT
>NA|TRBV10-1|few|TRBJ2-5
CASSDEGQETQYF
TGCGCCAGCAGTGATGAGGGCCAAGAGACCCAGTACTTC
>TRBD1|TRBV19|NA|TRBJ1-6
CASSGGQGGNSPLHF
TGTGCCAGTAGTGGGGGACAGGGGGGTAATTCACCCCTCCACTTT
>TRBD1|TRBV2|NA|TRBJ2-7
CASSGGQGDEQYF
TGTGCCAGCAGTGGGGGACAGGGGGACGAGCAGTACTTC
>NA|TRBV2|few|TRBJ2-2
CASIPSRGTGELFF
TGTGCCAGCATCCCATCTAGGGGGACCGGGGAGCTGTTTTTT
>NA|TRBV6-6|NA|TRBJ2-1
CASQGNEQFF
TGTGCCAGTCAGGGGAATGAGCAGTTCTTC
>TRBD2|TRBV7-8|NA|TRBJ2-2
CASSSPQRGWTGELFF
TGTGCCAGCAGCTCCCCCCAGCGGGGGTGGACCGGGGAGCTGTTTTTT
>NA|TRBV6-5|NA|TRBJ1-1
CATNLGGLNTEAFF
TGTGCCACCAATCTTGGGGGCCTGAACACTGAAGCTTTCTTT
>NA|TRBV6-5|once|TRBJ1-1
CASRETGENTEAFF
TGTGCCAGCAGGGAGACAGGAGAGAACACTGAAGCTTTCTTT